The present T cell receptor beta chain was sequenced within a study of cytomegalovirus exposure and HLA in healthy donors. Study-level findings and limits: TCR beta chains numbering more than 150 were designated cytomegalovirus-associated. Most of the TCR beta V segments (in an earlier analysis) were productive either about 87% or about 30% of the time. V- and J-gene trimming of TCR beta was linked (in a later analysis) to a missense DCLRE1C variant.

The CDR3 is 14 residues long. Per germline, CDR1 MNHEY and CDR2 SVGAGI. V was trimmed by 5 bases and J by 7 bases, leaving 15 bases between them. About this clone itself: Its antigen is undetermined.

PCR amplification relied on 60 Vbeta primers (plus 13 Jbeta primers). Original processing methods: A later analysis tallied tens of millions of unique TCR beta chains, around 10 million of them shared. Repertoires were generated with immunoSEQ multiplex PCR, while TCRdb's copy carries only in-frame clones and drops some. V, J and clone size are those of that table, while D and trimming were read from the DNA. Of tens of thousands of clones in the sample, under 80% were seen once. The receptor was derived from a man aged 55-75 years in good health and CMV-seropositive. The sample consisted of PBMCs. The chain couples TRBV6-5 to TRBJ1-3; D gene ambiguous. DNA of the CDR3: TGTGCCAGCAGTCCCCTGGGTGGTAGCAACACCATATATTTT. This gives the protein CASSPLGGSNTIYF.